This T cell receptor beta chain was identified during a study of T-cell memory formation after mild COVID-19. TCRdb re-analysed the 5' RACE reads in MiXCR, keeping a single row per CDR3 protein. Found here are a few hundred thousand distinct CDR3 sequences, roughly 17% of them singletons; the top ten hold over 20%. Sequencing was carried out using PBMCs or a T cell subset sorted from them (not recorded which). This TCR was recovered from a man younger than 30 who had mild COVID-19 (a few samples of this study predate the infection). Cell type and time point are not known.

Here the CDR3 reads CASEYDKQTCTDTQYF. CDR3 coding DNA: TGTGCCAGCGAATACGATAAGCAGACTTGCACAGATACGCAGTATTTT. The J gene is TRBJ2-3, the V gene TRBV21-1. TRBV21-1 is recorded as a pseudogene. There are 16 residues in the CDR3.